Listed below are T cell receptor beta chains from one sample, sequenced in a study of early T cells in non-severe SARS-CoV-2 infection. A single record per CDR3 protein comes from TCRdb applying MiXCR to the 5' RACE reads. The data show roughly 52,000 distinct CDR3 sequences, under 8.5% seen once. The starting material was whole blood, obtained at baseline. The source is an adult who was a healthcare worker with PCR-confirmed SARS-CoV-2 infection or an uninfected control (not recorded which). The CDR3 runs from the conserved cysteine through the conserved F or W. Fields, in order: D gene, V gene, J gene, clone size, CDR3 DNA, CDR3 protein. The D gene is left open where the match is weak. Clone sizes are given selectively: once, few, many, or a class where the clone is expanded.

D: TRBD2
V: TRBV7-6
J: TRBJ2-3
size: -
DNA: TGTGCCAGCAGCTTAGGAGGACTAGCGGGGGGAACCACAGATACGCAGTATTTT
CDR3: CASSLGGLAGGTTDTQYF

D: -
V: TRBV6-2/TRBV6-3
J: TRBJ2-5
size: -
DNA: TGTGCCAGCAGTTACTCGGGTCAGGGTTGGCAAGAGACCCAGTACTTC
CDR3: CASSYSGQGWQETQYF

D: -
V: TRBV7-6
J: TRBJ2-7
size: few
DNA: TGTGCCAGCAGCTTAGGGAGCGCGGCCGTCGGGGAGCAGTACTTC
CDR3: CASSLGSAAVGEQYF

D: TRBD1
V: TRBV30
J: TRBJ2-7
size: many
DNA: TGTGCCTGGGACGGGGACAGGGGCCACGAGCAGTACTTC
CDR3: CAWDGDRGHEQYF

D: -
V: TRBV7-2
J: TRBJ2-7
size: many
DNA: TGTGCCAGCAGCTTAAGATCGGAATACTCCTACGAGCAGTACTTC
CDR3: CASSLRSEYSYEQYF

D: -
V: TRBV7-9
J: TRBJ1-4
size: many
DNA: TGTGCCAGCAGCTTAGGACAGGCAACTAATGAAAAACTGTTTTTT
CDR3: CASSLGQATNEKLFF

D: TRBD2
V: TRBV20-1
J: TRBJ2-1
size: many
DNA: TGCAGTGCTTCATCTAGCGGGGGCCACTACAATGAGCAGTTCTTC
CDR3: CSASSSGGHYNEQFF

D: -
V: TRBV7-6
J: TRBJ2-3
size: -
DNA: TGTGCCAGCAGCTTTGATGAGGATACGCAGTATTTT
CDR3: CASSFDEDTQYF

D: TRBD2
V: TRBV7-9
J: TRBJ2-2
size: many
DNA: TGTGCCAGCAGCACTAGCGGGGGAACCGGGGAGCTGTTTTTT
CDR3: CASSTSGGTGELFF

D: TRBD1
V: TRBV7-9
J: TRBJ2-7
size: many
DNA: TGTGCCAGCAGTTCCCCTGACAGGGGGTCGGTGGTGGACGAGCAGTACTTC
CDR3: CASSSPDRGSVVDEQYF

D: -
V: TRBV7-2
J: TRBJ2-2
size: many
DNA: TGTGCCAGCAGCTTGGGTCCGGGACGGGCGAACACCGGGGAGCTGTTTTTT
CDR3: CASSLGPGRANTGELFF

D: TRBD2
V: TRBV7-9
J: TRBJ2-3
size: -
DNA: TGTGCCAGCAGCCCCCGATTTAGCGGGGGGGCAGATACGCAGTATTTT
CDR3: CASSPRFSGGADTQYF

D: -
V: TRBV11-2
J: TRBJ2-5
size: -
DNA: TGTGCCAGCAGCTTACCTCGTGGCTACCAAGAGACCCAGTACTTC
CDR3: CASSLPRGYQETQYF

D: TRBD1
V: TRBV12-3/TRBV12-4
J: TRBJ2-6
size: many
DNA: TGTGCCAGCAGACCGGGACAGGTTCACACTGGGGCCAACGTCCTGACTTTC
CDR3: CASRPGQVHTGANVLTF

D: -
V: TRBV5-6
J: TRBJ1-5
size: many
DNA: TGTGCCAGCAGCTTGGACGGGGGCAATCAGCCCCAGCATTTT
CDR3: CASSLDGGNQPQHF

D: -
V: TRBV24-1
J: TRBJ2-1
size: many
DNA: TGTGCCACCAGTGAAGCGAGCAATGAGCAGTTCTTC
CDR3: CATSEASNEQFF

D: TRBD1
V: TRBV5-6
J: TRBJ1-2
size: -
DNA: TGTGCCAGCAGCTCCGGGACAGGGGAATATGGCTACACCTTC
CDR3: CASSSGTGEYGYTF